One sample yielded the 25 T cell receptor beta chains listed below, sequenced in a study of cytomegalovirus exposure and HLA in healthy donors. Some clones are missing from TCRdb's copy, which holds only in-frame ones; the method was immunoSEQ multiplex PCR. In the table there are about 360,000 clones, approximately 90% of which are singletons. The sample comprised PBMCs. Receptors were obtained from a woman aged 18-30 years in good health and CMV-seronegative.

This clone was detected a few times. The CDR3: CASSSPLPPSSTDTQYF. CDR3 sequence (DNA): TGTGCCAGCAGCTCCCCCCTACCACCCTCTAGCACAGATACGCAGTATTTT. The chain links TRBV7-9 to TRBJ2-3, with D unresolved. CDR3 size: 17 residues. V was shortened by 4 bases and J by 0 bases, with 17 bases between the two germline ends. Germline CDR1 SEHNR, CDR2 FQNEAQ (reference sequence).

The J gene is TRBJ1-3, the V gene TRBV6-5; no firm D call. Germline V gene sequence: CDR1 MNHEY, CDR2 SVGAGI. The CDR3 is made up of 15 amino acids. Trimming pared 2 bases from V and 0 bases from J, leaving 8 bases between. CDR3 protein: CASSYNPFSGNTIYF. DNA of the CDR3: TGTGCCAGCAGTTACAATCCGTTCTCTGGAAACACCATATATTTT.

V gene TRBV28 combines with J gene TRBJ2-7; no clear D gene. This CDR3 has 13 amino acids. Germline assignment: CDR1 MDHEN and CDR2 SYDVKM. The ends were cut back, 5 bases at V and 0 bases at J, with 8 bases in the middle. The CDR3 DNA follows: TGTGCCAGCAGTCTATTTAGCTCCTACGAGCAGTACTTC. Translating it yields CASSLFSSYEQYF. The whole variable domain, remainder taken from reference TRBV28 and TRBJ2-7, is DVKVTQSSRYLVKRTGEKVFLECVQDMDHENMFWYRQDPGLGLRLIYFSYDVKMKEKGDIPEGYSVSREKKERFSLILESASTNQTSMYLCASSLFSSYEQYFGPGTRLTVT.

The rearrangement links TRBV18 to TRBJ2-7; D not resolved. The germline V gene has CDR1 KGHSH and CDR2 LQKENI. CDR3 length: 14 amino acids. Trimming left V 3 bases short and J 4 bases short, with 13 bases between. The CDR3 nucleotides read TGTGCCAGCTCACCCTCAGCTAGGCCTTACGAGCAGTACTTC. This translates into CASSPSARPYEQYF.

The rearrangement links TRBV27 to TRBJ2-2; 7 bases match TRBD2. V gave up 2 bases and J gave up 8 bases; unmatched junction bases: 11. Germline values: CDR1 MNHEY, CDR2 SMNVEV (reference sequence). There are 16 residues in the CDR3. The CDR3 protein is CASSLLAGREGGELFF. CDR3 in DNA: TGTGCCAGCAGTTTACTGGCGGGGAGGGAAGGTGGGGAGCTGTTTTTT.

V usage is TRBV18 and J usage is TRBJ2-3, with 10 bases matching TRBD1. The germline CDR1 and CDR2 sequences are KGHSH and LQKENI. CDR3 length: 15 residues. Trimming cost V 2 bases and J 5 bases; bases outside gene matches: 4. CDR3 coding DNA: TGTGCCAGCTCACCAATGGACAGGGGGGTAGATACGCAGTATTTT. Translated, it gives CASSPMDRGVDTQYF.

This clone was picked up a small number of times. This sequence joins TRBV6-1 and TRBJ1-1; no definite D call. The germline V and J ends were trimmed by 6 bases and 0 bases, with 8 bases remaining between them. CDR1 and CDR2 from the germline V gene are MNHNS and SASEGT. The CDR3 is 13 amino acids. The CDR3 loop is CASRRDLNTEAFF. The CDR3 DNA reads as TGTGCCAGCAGGAGGGATTTGAACACTGAAGCTTTCTTT.

The V gene is TRBV28, the J gene TRBJ1-5; D not certain. CDR1 is MDHEN and CDR2 is SYDVKM in the germline V gene. V was trimmed by 5 bases and J by 8 bases, leaving 16 bases between them. The CDR3 covers 14 residues. In DNA, the CDR3 is TGTGCCAGCAGTCCCTCGGGGATTAGGGAGCCCCAGCATTTT. Its protein is CASSPSGIREPQHF.

The J gene is TRBJ1-2, the V gene TRBV5-1; possible D gene TRBD1, 6 bases. The CDR3 extends over 11 amino acids. V lost 4 bases, J lost 7 bases, and 8 bases lay in between. CDR1 is SGHRS, CDR2 YFSETQ, per germline. CDR3: CASSPGAGYTF. In DNA form, the CDR3 reads TGCGCCAGCAGCCCAGGGGCTGGCTACACCTTC.

This rearrangement joins TRBV11-2 to TRBJ1-1, with D possibly matching TRBD1 (5 bases). Germline loops: CDR1 SGHAT, CDR2 FQNNGV. The germline V and J ends were trimmed by 3 bases and 5 bases, with 13 bases remaining between them. CDR3 length: 14 amino acids. CDR3 in amino acids: CASSFTRESTEAFF. The CDR3 coding sequence is TGTGCCAGCAGCTTTACCAGGGAAAGTACTGAAGCTTTCTTT.

Only a few counts were recorded for this clone. The chain employs TRBV4-1 and TRBJ2-7; 8 bases match TRBD2. The CDR3 loop spans 16 amino acids. V shed 2 bases and J 2 bases; nucleotides not matched to a gene: 8. Germline lookup yields CDR1 MGHRA and CDR2 YSYEKL. The CDR3 nucleotides are TGCGCCAGCAGCCAATTCTTTAGCGGGGAACCCTACGAGCAGTACTTC. Residues: CASSQFFSGEPYEQYF.

This chain's CDR3 is CATGTGDSYEQYF. Written as DNA, the CDR3 is TGTGCCACCGGGACAGGGGATTCCTACGAGCAGTACTTC. This chain links TRBV19 with TRBJ2-7; 10 nucleotides match TRBD1. The CDR3 spans 13 residues. V was clipped by 10 bases and J by 1 base; unmatched bases: 4. Germline V gives CDR1 LNHDA, CDR2 SQIVND (reference sequence).

There are a few counts of this clone. The rearrangement uses TRBV28 and TRBJ2-7; D ambiguous. Germline V lookup: CDR1 MDHEN, CDR2 SYDVKM. V was pared by 11 bases and J by 5 bases, with 7 bases between. The length of the CDR3 is 9 residues. Here the CDR3 DNA reads TGTGCCCTTCCCCACGAGCAGTACTTC. Translation gives CALPHEQYF. Variable domain in full (rest from reference TRBV28 and TRBJ2-7): DVKVTQSSRYLVKRTGEKVFLECVQDMDHENMFWYRQDPGLGLRLIYFSYDVKMKEKGDIPEGYSVSREKKERFSLILESASTNQTSMYLCALPHEQYFGPGTRLTVT.

The chain links TRBV2 to TRBJ1-1; 10 bases agree with TRBD1. Germline-derived CDR1 and CDR2 are SNHLY and FYNNEI. Trimming removed 2 bases from V and 4 bases from J; junction bases left unmatched: 7. The CDR3 contains 16 residues. CDR3 protein: CASSERQGARGTEAFF. The DNA for the CDR3 is TGTGCCAGCAGTGAAAGACAGGGGGCGCGGGGCACTGAAGCTTTCTTT.

This clone was seen a single time. The J gene is TRBJ1-1, the V gene TRBV10-1; TRBD1 aligns across 7 bases. The CDR3 is 14 residues long. The germline V gene encodes CDR1 WNHNN and CDR2 SYGVQD (reference sequence). Trimming at V came to 6 bases and at J to 2 bases, leaving 6 bases not matched to a gene. Written as DNA, the CDR3 is TGCGCCAGCAGCCGGGACAGTGCAAACACTGAAGCTTTCTTT. This codes for CASSRDSANTEAFF.

The chain employs TRBV2 and TRBJ1-2; 7 bases align to TRBD1. V dropped 3 bases and J dropped 8; count of bases not matched to a gene: 9. Germline assignment: CDR1 SNHLY and CDR2 FYNNEI. CDR3 size: 14 residues. The CDR3 loop is CASSEGYRGRGYTF. CDR3 bases: TGTGCCAGCAGTGAGGGGTACAGGGGTCGGGGCTACACCTTC.

The chain recombines TRBV5-1 with TRBJ2-7; 10 positions match TRBD2. CDR1 and CDR2 from the germline V gene are SGHRS and YFSETQ. CDR3 size: 16 residues. With V trimmed by 5 bases and J by 4 bases, 12 bases remained unmatched. CDR3 DNA sequence: TGCGCCAGCAGACCCTATCTAGCGGGGGCCCGGTACGAGCAGTACTTC. This sequence encodes CASRPYLAGARYEQYF. The whole variable domain, remainder taken from reference TRBV5-1 and TRBJ2-7, is KAGVTQTPRYLIKTRGQQVTLSCSPISGHRSVSWYQQTPGQGLQFLFEYFSETQRNKGNFPGRFSGRQFSNSRSEMNVSTLELGDSALYLCASRPYLAGARYEQYFGPGTRLTVT.

This clone was seen a handful of times. The DNA for the CDR3 is TGTGCCAGCAGTTGGACAGTACCCTTCTACGAGCAGTACTTC. Residues: CASSWTVPFYEQYF. This chain joins TRBV28 and TRBJ2-7; weak D call: TRBD1 (6 bases). V dropped 4 bases and J dropped 3 bases, with 13 bases sitting between them. CDR1 and CDR2 from the germline V gene are MDHEN and SYDVKM. CDR3 size: 14 residues.

This rearrangement joins TRBV29-1 to TRBJ1-1, with a weak D call TRBD1 (5 bases). The CDR3 is made up of 13 amino acids. Trimming cost V 8 bases and J 1 base, with 14 bases left between them. Germline V CDR1 and CDR2: SQVTM, ANQGSEA. CDR3: CSLGPVPNTEAFF. The CDR3 DNA follows: TGCAGCCTGGGGCCGGTCCCGAACACTGAAGCTTTCTTT.

J is TRBJ2-1 and V is TRBV5-1; 10 positions match TRBD2. The V and J ends lost 0 bases and 7 bases, in that order; junction bases with no gene match: 13. Per germline, CDR1 SGHRS and CDR2 YFSETQ. CDR3 size: 18 residues. CDR3 loop: CASSLVLYRTSGPNEQFF. CDR3 in DNA: TGCGCCAGCAGCTTGGTCCTGTACCGGACTAGCGGCCCAAATGAGCAGTTCTTC.

The chain joins TRBV11-2 to TRBJ2-7; D unclear. The CDR3 has 11 residues. The germline gives CDR1 SGHAT, CDR2 FQNNGV. Trimming shortened V by 5 bases and J by 3 bases, and 5 bases separated the two germline ends. The chain's CDR3 is CASSEYYEQYF. CDR3 DNA: TGTGCCAGCAGCGAGTACTACGAGCAGTACTTC.

The chain combines TRBV28 with TRBJ1-5; D possibly corresponds to TRBD1 (5 bases). Germline V gene lookup returns CDR1 MDHEN and CDR2 SYDVKM. There are 15 residues in the CDR3. V was shortened by 5 bases and J by 2 bases, with 13 bases between the two germline ends. CDR3 DNA sequence: TGTGCCAGCAGTAACCCAGGGATCGGCAATCAGCCCCAGCATTTT. It translates to CASSNPGIGNQPQHF.

This chain joins TRBV9 and TRBJ1-2; TRBD1 matches at 9 bases. Losses at the gene ends were 3 bases for V and 4 bases for J; bases not matched to a gene: 7. Germline lookup yields CDR1 SGDLS and CDR2 YYNGEE. The length of the CDR3 is 15 residues. The CDR3: CASSAQGAGGYGYTF. DNA for the CDR3: TGTGCCAGCAGCGCACAGGGGGCAGGGGGCTATGGCTACACCTTC.

The chain carries TRBV30 and TRBJ1-2, with D perhaps matching TRBD1 (5 bases). V lost 5 bases, J lost 4 bases, and 8 bases lay in between. The CDR3 runs to 11 residues. Per the germline V gene, CDR1 is GTSNPN and CDR2 is SVGIG (reference sequence). The CDR3 is CAWGHGYGYTF. In DNA form, the CDR3 reads TGTGCCTGGGGACACGGCTATGGCTACACCTTC.

CDR3 protein: CASSDGLAGVNTRKNIQYF. CDR3 DNA sequence: TGTGCCAGCAGTGACGGGTTAGCGGGGGTCAATACCCGAAAAAACATTCAGTACTTC. V and J are TRBV2 and TRBJ2-4; 9 bases map to TRBD2. The CDR3 spans 19 residues. J lost 4 bases, V lost 3 bases, and 16 bases had no gene match. Germline lookup yields CDR1 SNHLY and CDR2 FYNNEI.